This T cell receptor beta chain was retrieved from a study of control samples from healthy donors and cancer patients. The germline CDR1 and CDR2 sequences are LGHNA and YNFKEQ. This CDR3 comprises 16 residues. V lost 0 bases, J lost 5 bases, and 8 bases stayed unmatched. Produced via immunoSEQ multiplex PCR; TCRdb's table is partial and in-frame only. The sample comprises some 44,000 clones, 70% of which are singletons, and 15% to 20% rests with the top ten. The chain employs TRBV4-2 and TRBJ2-7; 9 nucleotides match TRBD2. Sequenced sample: formalin-fixed, paraffin-embedded tissue. This receptor was taken from a male donor with melanoma. The CDR3 reads CASSQDGIAGANEQYF. CDR3 coding DNA: TGTGCCAGCAGCCAAGATGGGATAGCGGGAGCCAACGAGCAGTACTTC.